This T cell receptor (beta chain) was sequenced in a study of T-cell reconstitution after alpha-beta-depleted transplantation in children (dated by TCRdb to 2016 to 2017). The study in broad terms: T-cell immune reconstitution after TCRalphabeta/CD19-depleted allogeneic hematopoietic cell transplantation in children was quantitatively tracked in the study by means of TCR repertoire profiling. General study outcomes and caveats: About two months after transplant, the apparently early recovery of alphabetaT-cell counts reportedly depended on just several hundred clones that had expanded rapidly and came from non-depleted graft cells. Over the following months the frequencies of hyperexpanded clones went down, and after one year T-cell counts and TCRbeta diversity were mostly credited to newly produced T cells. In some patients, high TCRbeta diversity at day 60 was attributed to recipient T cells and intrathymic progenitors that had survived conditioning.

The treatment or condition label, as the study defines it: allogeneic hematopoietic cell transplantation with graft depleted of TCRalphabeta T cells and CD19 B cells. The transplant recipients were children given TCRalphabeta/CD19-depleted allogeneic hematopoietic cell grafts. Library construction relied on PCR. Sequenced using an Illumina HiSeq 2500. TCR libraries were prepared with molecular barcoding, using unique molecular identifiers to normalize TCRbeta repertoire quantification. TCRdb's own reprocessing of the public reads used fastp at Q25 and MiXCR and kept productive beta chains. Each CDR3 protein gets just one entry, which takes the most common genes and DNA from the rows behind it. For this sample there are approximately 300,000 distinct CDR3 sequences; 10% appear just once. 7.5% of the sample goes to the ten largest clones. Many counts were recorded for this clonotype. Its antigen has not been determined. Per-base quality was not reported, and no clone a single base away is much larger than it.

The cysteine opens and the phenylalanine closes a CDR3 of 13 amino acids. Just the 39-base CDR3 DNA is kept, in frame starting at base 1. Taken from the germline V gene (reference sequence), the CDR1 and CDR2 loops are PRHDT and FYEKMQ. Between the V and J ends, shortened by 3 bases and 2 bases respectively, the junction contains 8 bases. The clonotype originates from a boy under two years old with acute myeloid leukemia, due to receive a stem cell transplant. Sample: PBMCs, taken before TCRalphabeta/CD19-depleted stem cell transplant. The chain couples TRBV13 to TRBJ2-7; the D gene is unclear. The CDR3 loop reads CASSFINPYEQYF. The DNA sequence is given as TGTGCCAGCAGCTTCATAAACCCCTACGAGCAGTACTTC.